This is a list of T cell receptor beta chains from one sample in a study of cytomegalovirus exposure and HLA in healthy donors. The data were produced by immunoSEQ multiplex PCR, yet TCRdb's version contains in-frame clones alone and is incomplete. The sample lists 150,000 to 200,000 clones, approximately 70% occurring once. Source material: PBMCs. The receptors were gathered from a woman aged 25 to 39 in good health and CMV-seronegative. CDR3s include the opening cysteine and the closing phenylalanine or tryptophan. D genes are given only for firm matches. Size values are once, few and many counts, or a class for expanded clones, and some rows have none.

DNA: TGTGCCAGCAAGAGTGGTCTCTCTGGAAACACCATATATTTT; CDR3: CASKSGLSGNTIYF; V: TRBV21-1; J: TRBJ1-3; length: 14; D: .; size: .
DNA: TGCGCCAGCAGTTCCGGGCTTAGGGGCGAAGAGACCCAGTACTTC; CDR3: CASSSGLRGEETQYF; V: TRBV5-1; J: TRBJ2-5; length: 15; D: .; size: .
DNA: TGTGCCAGCAGCTTAGCCCGAGTTGAAGCTTTCTTT; CDR3: CASSLARVEAFF; V: TRBV11-2; J: TRBJ1-1; length: 12; D: .; size: .
DNA: TGTGCCAGCAGCTTGTTGCTAGCGGGAGGGTACTACGAGCAGTACTTC; CDR3: CASSLLLAGGYYEQYF; V: TRBV5-4; J: TRBJ2-7; length: 16; D: TRBD2; size: few
DNA: TGTGCCAGCAGGAGGGGACTAGCTTTGGAGACCCAGTACTTC; CDR3: CASRRGLALETQYF; V: TRBV6-1; J: TRBJ2-5; length: 14; D: TRBD2; size: .
DNA: TGCGCCAGCAGGTCGACAGGGGGCCCCGGGGAAAAACTGTTTTTT; CDR3: CASRSTGGPGEKLFF; V: TRBV5-1; J: TRBJ1-4; length: 15; D: TRBD1; size: .
DNA: TGTGCCAGCAGCCGTGGGACAGGGGATGAGCAGTACTTC; CDR3: CASSRGTGDEQYF; V: TRBV5-4; J: TRBJ2-7; length: 13; D: TRBD1; size: .
DNA: TGTGCCAGCAGTTCCAGGACAGGGGGCACTGAAGCTTTCTTT; CDR3: CASSSRTGGTEAFF; V: TRBV6-5; J: TRBJ1-1; length: 14; D: TRBD1; size: .
DNA: TGTGCCAGCAGCCTGAACTTAGCACCCGATGAGCAGTTCTTC; CDR3: CASSLNLAPDEQFF; V: TRBV7-9; J: TRBJ2-1; length: 14; D: .; size: .
DNA: TGTGCCAGCAGCTCCGTCCGCGGGGCTACAGATACGCAGTATTTT; CDR3: CASSSVRGATDTQYF; V: TRBV13; J: TRBJ2-3; length: 15; D: .; size: once
DNA: TGTGCCAGCAACGACAGTCCCAATGAAAAACTGTTTTTT; CDR3: CASNDSPNEKLFF; V: TRBV2; J: TRBJ1-4; length: 13; D: .; size: .
DNA: TGTGCCAGCAGCTTACAGGGGGGCGAGCAGTACTTC; CDR3: CASSLQGGEQYF; V: TRBV9; J: TRBJ2-7; length: 12; D: TRBD1; size: .
DNA: TGTGCCAGCAGTGCAAGGGGCAGGGGTGATGAAAAACTGTTTTTT; CDR3: CASSARGRGDEKLFF; V: TRBV25-1; J: TRBJ1-4; length: 15; D: .; size: few
DNA: TGTGCCAGTAGTACGACAGGGTGGCGTACTGAAGCTTTCTTT; CDR3: CASSTTGWRTEAFF; V: TRBV19; J: TRBJ1-1; length: 14; D: TRBD1; size: .
DNA: TGTGCCAGCACCGAGGCCGGGACAGGGGGCGAGCGTGGCTACACCTTC; CDR3: CASTEAGTGGERGYTF; V: TRBV25-1; J: TRBJ1-2; length: 16; D: TRBD1; size: .
DNA: TGTGCCAGCAGCCAAGATCAATTCAGGGGGCGTCATGGCTACACCTTC; CDR3: CASSQDQFRGRHGYTF; V: TRBV4-2; J: TRBJ1-2; length: 16; D: TRBD1; size: .
DNA: TGTGCCAGCAGGGTGGACAGGGGGCGCCAAGAGACCCAGTACTTC; CDR3: CASRVDRGRQETQYF; V: TRBV2; J: TRBJ2-5; length: 15; D: TRBD1; size: few
DNA: TGTGCCAGCAGCCATGGGTCGTTGGCAGGGAGGCGGTATGGCTACACCTTC; CDR3: CASSHGSLAGRRYGYTF; V: TRBV11-1; J: TRBJ1-2; length: 17; D: .; size: .
DNA: TGCAGTGCTCAGGAAGGAGATGCGGGCACCTTC; CDR3: CSAQEGDAGTF; V: TRBV20-1; J: TRBJ1-2; length: 11; D: .; size: once
DNA: TGTGCCAGCAGCTTAACCAGGGGAGCCGGAAACACCATATATTTT; CDR3: CASSLTRGAGNTIYF; V: TRBV7-9; J: TRBJ1-3; length: 15; D: .; size: few
DNA: TGTGCCAGCAGCGTAGGGTTTAGCGGGGGCAATGAGCAGTTCTTC; CDR3: CASSVGFSGGNEQFF; V: TRBV9; J: TRBJ2-1; length: 15; D: TRBD2; size: .
DNA: TGTGCCAGCAGCTTGGAGTTGGGACAGGTGAACACTGAAGCTTTCTTT; CDR3: CASSLELGQVNTEAFF; V: TRBV5-4; J: TRBJ1-1; length: 16; D: TRBD1; size: once
DNA: TGCAGCGCCATTACCTCAGGGGGAAACTATGGCTACACCTTC; CDR3: CSAITSGGNYGYTF; V: TRBV29-1; J: TRBJ1-2; length: 14; D: TRBD1; size: .
DNA: TGTGCCAGCAGTGAATTTGGGGACAGCAACAATGAGCAGTTCTTC; CDR3: CASSEFGDSNNEQFF; V: TRBV25-1; J: TRBJ2-1; length: 15; D: TRBD1; size: .
DNA: TGCGCCAGCAGCTTACCGGGACAGGAATTAACAGATACGCAGTATTTT; CDR3: CASSLPGQELTDTQYF; V: TRBV5-1; J: TRBJ2-3; length: 16; D: TRBD1; size: .
DNA: TGTGCCAGTAGGACGACTAGCGGGAGCTCCTACAATGAGCAGTTCTTC; CDR3: CASRTTSGSSYNEQFF; V: TRBV19; J: TRBJ2-1; length: 16; D: TRBD2; size: .
DNA: TGTGCCAGCAGTTTATCACTAGCGCAAAACTCCTACGAGCAGTACTTC; CDR3: CASSLSLAQNSYEQYF; V: TRBV27; J: TRBJ2-7; length: 16; D: TRBD2; size: .
DNA: TGCGCCAGCAGCGCCGTGAGGGCGGACTATGGCTACACCTTC; CDR3: CASSAVRADYGYTF; V: TRBV10-1; J: TRBJ1-2; length: 14; D: .; size: .
DNA: TGTGCCAGCAGTTTAGGGATTCGGAGGTACTACACCTTC; CDR3: CASSLGIRRYYTF; V: TRBV28; J: TRBJ1-2; length: 13; D: .; size: once
DNA: TGTGCCAGCAGCTTGGATAGCGGGAGGGTTTGGAATGAGCAGTTCTTC; CDR3: CASSLDSGRVWNEQFF; V: TRBV5-6; J: TRBJ2-1; length: 16; D: TRBD2; size: .
DNA: TGTGCCAGCGGACTAAACAGGGGTGGCGAGCAGTACTTC; CDR3: CASGLNRGGEQYF; V: TRBV27; J: TRBJ2-7; length: 13; D: .; size: .
DNA: TGTGCCAGTAGTATAAACCGGATCAGGGGTGGCTACACCTTC; CDR3: CASSINRIRGGYTF; V: TRBV19; J: TRBJ1-2; length: 14; D: .; size: .
DNA: TGTGCCAGCAGCCCGAGAACTAGCGGGGCATCAACCGGGGAGCTGTTTTTT; CDR3: CASSPRTSGASTGELFF; V: TRBV11-2; J: TRBJ2-2; length: 17; D: TRBD2; size: once